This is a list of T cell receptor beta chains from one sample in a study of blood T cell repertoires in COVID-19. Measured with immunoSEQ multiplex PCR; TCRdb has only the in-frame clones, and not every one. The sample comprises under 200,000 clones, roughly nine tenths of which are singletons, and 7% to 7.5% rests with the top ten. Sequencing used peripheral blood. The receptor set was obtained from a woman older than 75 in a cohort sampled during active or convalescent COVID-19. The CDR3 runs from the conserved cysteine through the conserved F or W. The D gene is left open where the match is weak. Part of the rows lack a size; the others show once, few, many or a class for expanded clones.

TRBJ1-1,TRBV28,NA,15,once,TGTGCCAGCAGTTTATACCGGGGTAGTTTGACTGAAGCTTTCTTT,CASSLYRGSLTEAFF
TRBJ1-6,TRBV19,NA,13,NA,TGTGCCAGTAGTATTAAGGGGAATTCACCCCTCCACTTT,CASSIKGNSPLHF
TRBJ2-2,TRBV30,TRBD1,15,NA,TGTGCCTGGAGATTGTCAGGGGGCAACACCGGGGAGCTGTTTTTT,CAWRLSGGNTGELFF
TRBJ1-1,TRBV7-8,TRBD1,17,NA,TGTGCCAGCAGCTTAGCGAGGGGGGCAGGGGGCTCAAAATGGGCTTTCTTT,CASSLARGAGGSKWAFF
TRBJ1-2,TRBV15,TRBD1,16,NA,TGTGCCACCAGCAGAGATCGTTTCAGGGGGATGGATGGCTACACCTTC,CATSRDRFRGMDGYTF
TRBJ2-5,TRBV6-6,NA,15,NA,TGTGCCAGCAGTTTACAAGACTCCCGGGGAAAGACCCAGTACTTC,CASSLQDSRGKTQYF
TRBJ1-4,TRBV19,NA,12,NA,TGTGCCAGTACTAGGTATAATGAAAAACTGTTTTTT,CASTRYNEKLFF
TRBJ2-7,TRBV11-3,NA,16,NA,TGTGCCAGCAGCCCAGTGGTGCCGGGACTTTCCTACGAGCAGTACTTC,CASSPVVPGLSYEQYF
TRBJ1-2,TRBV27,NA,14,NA,TGTGCCAGCAGTGCCTCCGGGACACACTATGGCTACACCTTC,CASSASGTHYGYTF
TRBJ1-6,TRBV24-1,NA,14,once,TGTGCCACCAGTGGCGGCAGCCCGGAATCACCCCTCCACTTT,CATSGGSPESPLHF
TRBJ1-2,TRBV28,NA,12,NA,TGTGCCGTAGAGGAGGAGCGGTATGGCTACACCTTC,CAVEEERYGYTF
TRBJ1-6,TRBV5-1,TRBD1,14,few,TGCGCCAGCAGCCCGGGACAGACGAATTCACCCCTCCACTTT,CASSPGQTNSPLHF
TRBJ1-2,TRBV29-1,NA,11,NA,TGCAGCGTTGAAGGGGGCCATGGCTACACCTTC,CSVEGGHGYTF
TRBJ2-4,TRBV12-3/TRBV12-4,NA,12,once,TGTGCCAGCAGTTTAGGGCAGGGGAATCAGTACTTC,CASSLGQGNQYF
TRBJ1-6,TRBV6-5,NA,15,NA,TGTGCCAGCAGTTTTGGGGGGTCCGATAATTCACCCCTCCACTTT,CASSFGGSDNSPLHF
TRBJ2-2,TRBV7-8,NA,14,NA,TGTGCCAGCAGTTTAAACCGGGACACCGGGGAGCTGTTTTTT,CASSLNRDTGELFF
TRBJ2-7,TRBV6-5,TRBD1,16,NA,TGTGCCAGCAGTTACTCGACAGGGGTCGTTTATTACGAGCAGTACTTC,CASSYSTGVVYYEQYF
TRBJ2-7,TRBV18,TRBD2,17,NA,TGTGCCAGCTCACCACCGAATAGCGGGGGCTTCTCCTACGAGCAGTACTTC,CASSPPNSGGFSYEQYF
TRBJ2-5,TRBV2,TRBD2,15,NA,TGTGCCAGCATTAGGACTAGCGGGAGCGCGGAGACCCAGTACTTC,CASIRTSGSAETQYF
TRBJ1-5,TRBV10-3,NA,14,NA,TGTGCCATCAGTGTATCAGGTAGCAATCAGCCCCAGCATTTT,CAISVSGSNQPQHF
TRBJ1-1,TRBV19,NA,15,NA,TGTGCCAGTAGTACTCGAACAGGGTTTACAAGCGCGGCTTTCTTT,CASSTRTGFTSAAFF
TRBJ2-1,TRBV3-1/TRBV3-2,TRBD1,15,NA,TGTGCCAGCAGCCCCCAGGGACAGCAGGACAATGAGCAGTTCTTC,CASSPQGQQDNEQFF
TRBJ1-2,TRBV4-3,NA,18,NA,TGCGCCAGCAGCCAAGTTACACAGGGTCTATATAGGAACTATGGCTACACCTTC,CASSQVTQGLYRNYGYTF
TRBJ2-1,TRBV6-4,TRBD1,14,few,TGTGCCAGCAGCCCCGGACAGGGAGGCAATGAGCAGTTCTTC,CASSPGQGGNEQFF
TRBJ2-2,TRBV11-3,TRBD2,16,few,TGTGCCAGCAGCCCTGGTAGAGCGGGGGGGCCCGGGGAGCTGTTTTTT,CASSPGRAGGPGELFF
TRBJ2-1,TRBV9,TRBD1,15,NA,TGTGCCGGAGCCCGGGGCGAGGGGGCGCGTAATGAGCAGTTCTTC,CAGARGEGARNEQFF
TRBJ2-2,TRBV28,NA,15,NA,TGTGCCAGCAGTTCCGAAGCTTTAGACACCGGGGAGCTGTTTTTT,CASSSEALDTGELFF
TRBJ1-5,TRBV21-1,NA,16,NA,TGTGCCAGCAGCAAGACATGGGACAGCCCTCATCAGCCCCAGCATTTT,CASSKTWDSPHQPQHF
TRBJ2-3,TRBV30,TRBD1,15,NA,TGTGCCCTTATCTGGGACAGGGGGGTAACAGATACGCAGTATTTT,CALIWDRGVTDTQYF
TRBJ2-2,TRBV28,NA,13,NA,TGTGCCAGCAGCCTCCGCGGCACCGGGGAGCTGTTTTTT,CASSLRGTGELFF
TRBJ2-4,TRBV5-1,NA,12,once,TGCGCCAGCAGCTTTACAGGGAGCATTCAGTACTTC,CASSFTGSIQYF
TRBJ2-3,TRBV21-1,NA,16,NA,TGTGCCAGCAGCAAGGAACAGGGCATATATGGAGATACGCAGTATTTT,CASSKEQGIYGDTQYF
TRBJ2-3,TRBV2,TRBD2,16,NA,TGTGCCAGCAGTGTGTCGCGGGGGAGGGGCACAGATACGCAGTATTTT,CASSVSRGRGTDTQYF
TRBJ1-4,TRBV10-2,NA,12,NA,TGCGCCAGCAGTGAGCGGCGGGATCAACTGTTTTTT,CASSERRDQLFF
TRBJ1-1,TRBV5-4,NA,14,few,TGTGCCAGCAGCTTGGAAAGGGGATACACTGAAGCTTTCTTT,CASSLERGYTEAFF
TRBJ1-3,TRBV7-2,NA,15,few,TGTGCCAGCAGCGCTAGTATGCGAGGGGGAAACACCATATATTTT,CASSASMRGGNTIYF
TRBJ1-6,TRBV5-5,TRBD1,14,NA,TGTGCCAGCAGTCGACAGGGGGATAATTCACCCCTCCACTTT,CASSRQGDNSPLHF
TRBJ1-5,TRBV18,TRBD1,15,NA,TGTGCCAGCTCGCAGGGACAGAGGGGAAGGCAGCCCCAGCATTTT,CASSQGQRGRQPQHF
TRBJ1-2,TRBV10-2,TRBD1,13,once,TGCGCCAGCAGGATGGACAGGGGCTATGGCTACACCTTC,CASRMDRGYGYTF
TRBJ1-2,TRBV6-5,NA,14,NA,TGTGCCAGCAGTTACCCGGGGGGGGCTGGTGGCTACACCTTC,CASSYPGGAGGYTF